What follows are 32 T cell receptor beta chains derived from one specimen sequenced in a study of T cell responses to AZD1222 COVID-19 vaccine. The method was immunoSEQ multiplex PCR; TCRdb's version includes in-frame clones alone and lacks a portion of them. The sample includes about 180,000 clones, just under 95% seen only once; the top ten take 0.95% to 1.3%. Material: peripheral blood, obtained 28 days after the second dose of the MenACWY control vaccine. Receptors were obtained from an adult who received the MenACWY meningococcal vaccine as a control.

This chain links TRBV7-8 with TRBJ1-4, with D perhaps matching TRBD1 (5 bases). The CDR3 is made up of 15 amino acids. Germline V gene data show CDR1 as SGHVS and CDR2 as FQNEAQ. Trimming removed 6 bases at V and 2 bases at J, with 13 bases between. CDR3 in amino acids: CASRRTGPTNEKLFF. The DNA for the CDR3 is TGTGCCAGCAGGAGGACGGGACCGACTAATGAAAAACTGTTTTTT. Full variable domain (rest looked up from reference TRBV7-8 and TRBJ1-4): GAGVSQSPRYKVAKRGQDVALRCDPISGHVSLFWYQQALGQGPEFLTYFQNEAQLDKSGLPSDRFFAERPEGSVSTLKIQRTQQEDSAVYLCASRRTGPTNEKLFFGSGTQLSVL.

V usage is TRBV24-1 and J usage is TRBJ1-2, with a possible D match to TRBD1 (6 bases). Trimming pared 2 bases from V and 2 bases from J, leaving 14 bases between. The CDR3 has 16 residues. Germline CDR1 is KGHDR and CDR2 is SFDVKD. The CDR3 loop reads CATSDSLLGQNYGYTF. DNA of the CDR3: TGTGCCACCAGTGATTCTTTGTTAGGACAGAACTATGGCTACACCTTC.

This rearrangement joins TRBV7-8 to TRBJ2-2; 8 positions match TRBD1. V dropped 3 bases and J dropped 4; count of bases not matched to a gene: 7. The CDR3 totals 16 residues. In germline, CDR1 is SGHVS, CDR2 FQNEAQ. CDR3 nucleotide sequence: TGTGCCAGCAGCTTTGAGGGCAGGGGGCTCACCGGGGAGCTGTTTTTT. Its protein product is CASSFEGRGLTGELFF. Full variable domain (rest looked up from reference TRBV7-8 and TRBJ2-2): GAGVSQSPRYKVAKRGQDVALRCDPISGHVSLFWYQQALGQGPEFLTYFQNEAQLDKSGLPSDRFFAERPEGSVSTLKIQRTQQEDSAVYLCASSFEGRGLTGELFFGEGSRLTVL.

The gene calls are TRBV9 and TRBJ2-2; D perhaps matches TRBD2 (6 bases). Trimming cost V 4 bases and J 8 bases, with 15 bases left between them. This CDR3 comprises 14 residues. Germline CDR1 is SGDLS and CDR2 is YYNGEE. The CDR3 loop reads CASSPRASEGELFF. CDR3 nucleotide sequence: TGTGCCAGCAGCCCCCGGGCTAGCGAAGGGGAGCTGTTTTTT.

The chain recombines TRBV7-6 with TRBJ2-2; a weak D match, TRBD2 (5 bases). The V gene lost 3 bases and the J gene lost 2 bases, with 10 bases spanning the gap. The germline V gene has CDR1 SGHVS and CDR2 FNYEAQ. CDR3 size: 15 residues. CDR3 sequence reads: CASSLFGVNTGELFF. In DNA form, the CDR3 reads TGTGCCAGCAGCTTGTTCGGGGTCAACACCGGGGAGCTGTTTTTT. The variable domain in full, with the rest retrieved from reference TRBV7-6 and TRBJ2-2, is GAGVSQSPRYKVTKRGQDVALRCDPISGHVSLYWYRQALGQGPEFLTYFNYEAQQDKSGLPNDRFSAERPEGSISTLTIQRTEQRDSAMYRCASSLFGVNTGELFFGEGSRLTVL.

V and J are TRBV15 and TRBJ1-5; TRBD1 aligns across 10 bases. In germline, CDR1 is LNHNV, CDR2 YYDKDF (reference sequence). V was pared by 5 bases and J by 8 bases, with 12 bases of the junction left unmatched. There are 16 residues in the CDR3. The CDR3 loop is CATSRGTGDPSKPQHF. CDR3 in DNA: TGTGCCACCAGCCGAGGGACAGGGGACCCTTCCAAGCCCCAGCATTTT. Drawing the rest from reference TRBV15 and TRBJ1-5, the complete variable domain is DAMVIQNPRYQVTQFGKPVTLSCSQTLNHNVMYWYQQKSSQAPKLLFHYYDKDFNNEADTPDNFQSRRPNTSFCFLDIRSPGLGDTAMYLCATSRGTGDPSKPQHFGDGTRLSIL.

The V call is TRBV2, the J call TRBJ1-5; tentative D call: TRBD1 (6 bases). In germline, CDR1 is SNHLY, CDR2 FYNNEI. With 10 bases removed from V and 2 bases from J, the gap between germline ends came to 21 bases. CDR3 size: 16 residues. The CDR3, as DNA: TGTGCCACCGGGGGTGGGGGGCTGAGGGGCAATCAGCCCCAGCATTTT. It encodes CATGGGGLRGNQPQHF.

CDR3 bases: TGTGCCAGCAGCTTAGCAACAGAATACGAGCAGTACTTC. As protein: CASSLATEYEQYF. This rearrangement joins TRBV7-9 to TRBJ2-7; D remains ambiguous. V lost 0 bases, J lost 4 bases, and 7 bases lay in between. The CDR3 contains 13 residues. Germline CDR1 SEHNR, CDR2 FQNEAQ (reference sequence).

This chain joins TRBV6-2 or TRBV6-3 and TRBJ2-5; D may correspond to TRBD1 or TRBD2 (5 bases each). V was trimmed by 2 bases and J by 0 bases, leaving 19 bases between them. The V gene's germline CDR1 is MNHEY and CDR2 SVGEGT. The CDR3 sequence is 18 residues long. The CDR3 DNA reads TGTGCCAGCAGTTACCGGCCAGGGAGTAATCGGTACCAAGAGACCCAGTACTTC. This gives the protein CASSYRPGSNRYQETQYF.

This rearrangement joins TRBV2 to TRBJ2-5, with TRBD2 matching 10 bases. V was clipped by 8 bases and J by 2 bases; unmatched bases: 11. Germline V gene data show CDR1 as SNHLY and CDR2 as FYNNEI. This CDR3 region has 16 residues. The CDR3 coding sequence is TGTGCCAGCGTTGTCGCGGGACTAGCGAGTCAAGAGACCCAGTACTTC. Translated, it gives CASVVAGLASQETQYF.

The genes are TRBV21-1 and TRBJ2-3; the table's TRBD1 call for D was not verified on the DNA. TRBV21-1 is a documented pseudogene. This CDR3 contains 13 residues. The CDR3 loop reads CASGTGGTDTQYF. The CDR3 DNA is TGTGCCAGTGGGACAGGGGGCACAGATACGCAGTATTTT.

The CDR3 nucleotides are TGTGCCAGCAGCCAACGGGCAGGGACTAATGAAAAACTGTTTTTT. Translating it yields CASSQRAGTNEKLFF. The genes are TRBV5-4 and TRBJ1-4; D perhaps matches TRBD1 (5 bases). This CDR3 has 15 amino acids. CDR1 is SGHNT, CDR2 YYREEE, per germline (reference sequence). Trimming shortened V by 4 bases and J by 2 bases, and 12 bases separated the two germline ends.

The CDR3 protein is CASRGDRYSNQPQHF. Here the CDR3 DNA reads TGTGCCAGCAGGGGAGACAGGTATAGCAATCAGCCCCAGCATTTT. This sequence joins TRBV6-5 and TRBJ1-5, with TRBD1 as a possible D gene (6 bases). Per the germline V gene, CDR1 is MNHEY and CDR2 is SVGAGI. The germline V and J ends were trimmed by 6 bases and 0 bases, with 12 bases remaining between them. CDR3 size: 15 residues.

This rearrangement joins TRBV3-1 (or the pseudogene TRBV3-2) to TRBJ1-2; no clear D gene. V was shortened by 1 base and J by 7 bases, with 10 bases between the two germline ends. The CDR3 loop spans 13 amino acids. The germline CDR1 and CDR2 sequences are LGHDT and YNNKEL (reference sequence). The CDR3 DNA sequence: TGTGCCAGCAGCCAAGGTGGTGGGTTTGGCTACACCTTC. This gives the protein CASSQGGGFGYTF.

The rearrangement links TRBV11-2 to TRBJ2-2, with 8 bases that match TRBD2. Looked up from germline, CDR1 is SGHAT and CDR2 is FQNNGV. J gave up 5 bases and V 2 bases, and 4 bases lay outside the gene matches. The CDR3 is 15 residues long. CDR3 region: CASSLTPGGTGELFF. Here the CDR3 DNA reads TGTGCCAGCAGCTTAACACCGGGGGGGACCGGGGAGCTGTTTTTT.

This clone has only one observation. This rearrangement joins TRBV4-3 to TRBJ1-1, with D unresolved. CDR3 length: 15 amino acids. Trimming took 0 bases from V and 1 from J, leaving 9 bases between them. CDR1 LGHNA and CDR2 YSLEER come from the germline V gene. CDR3 protein: CASSQDYASNTEAFF. DNA for the CDR3: TGCGCCAGCAGCCAAGATTATGCGTCGAACACTGAAGCTTTCTTT.

The genes are TRBV19 and TRBJ2-5; no clear D. V lost 3 bases to trimming and J lost 1 base, with 6 bases between them. There are 13 residues in the CDR3. Per germline, CDR1 LNHDA and CDR2 SQIVND (reference sequence). CDR3 protein: CASSIRVQETQYF. In DNA, the CDR3 is TGTGCCAGTAGTATTCGTGTCCAAGAGACCCAGTACTTC.

The chain recombines TRBV7-2 with TRBJ1-4; D gene uncertain. There are 13 residues in the CDR3. V was cut by 1 base and J by 7 bases, with 7 bases left in between. The germline gives CDR1 SGHTA, CDR2 FQGNSA. The CDR3 DNA is TGTGCCAGCAGCTTAGGCGGCGGTGAAAAACTGTTTTTT. Amino acid sequence: CASSLGGGEKLFF.

This clone was counted a single time. CDR3 loop: CASSDLDRGSYNEQFF. The CDR3 bases are TGTGCCAGCAGTGACCTAGATCGGGGGAGCTACAATGAGCAGTTCTTC. The J gene is TRBJ2-1, the V gene TRBV28, with D possibly matching TRBD2 (6 bases). Trimming left V 5 bases short and J 3 bases short, with 17 bases between. The germline CDR1 and CDR2 sequences are MDHEN and SYDVKM. The CDR3 sequence is 16 residues long.

CDR3 coding DNA: TGCGCCAGCAGCTTGGAGGGCGGATTAGCGTATGAAGACTACACCTTC. This sequence encodes CASSLEGGLAYEDYTF. V usage is TRBV5-1 and J usage is TRBJ1-2; D uncertain. The germline V and J ends were trimmed by 0 bases and 10 bases, with 22 bases remaining between them. This CDR3 has 16 residues. Germline V gene lookup returns CDR1 SGHRS and CDR2 YFSETQ.

The chain joins TRBV3-1 (or the pseudogene TRBV3-2) to TRBJ2-3; 8 positions match TRBD1. This CDR3 has 15 residues. Germline lookup yields CDR1 LGHDT and CDR2 YNNKEL (reference sequence). With V trimmed by 3 bases and J by 3 bases, 5 bases remained unmatched. CDR3 sequence: CASSHRTGSTDTQYF. The CDR3 DNA reads TGTGCCAGCAGCCACAGGACAGGGAGTACAGATACGCAGTATTTT.

V usage is TRBV7-2 and J usage is TRBJ2-5; 7 bases are a match to TRBD2. V gave up 5 bases and J gave up 1 base; unmatched junction bases: 10. Germline assignment: CDR1 SGHTA and CDR2 FQGNSA. The CDR3 covers 16 residues. The CDR3 loop is CASSPGTGGVQETQYF. The CDR3 DNA reads TGTGCCAGCAGCCCCGGGACTGGGGGGGTCCAAGAGACCCAGTACTTC.

The chain links TRBV7-2 to TRBJ2-5, with TRBD2 matching 10 bases. CDR1 is SGHTA and CDR2 is FQGNSA in the germline V gene. J lost 2 bases, V lost 1 base, and 4 bases had no gene match. The CDR3 loop spans 16 amino acids. The CDR3 is CASSLVPAGGQETQYF. The DNA for the CDR3 is TGTGCCAGCAGCTTAGTCCCAGCGGGGGGGCAAGAGACCCAGTACTTC.

This clone appeared once. This chain joins TRBV5-1 and TRBJ2-5; D is undetermined. The CDR3 loop spans 12 amino acids. Germline V lookup: CDR1 SGHRS, CDR2 YFSETQ. V dropped 3 bases and J dropped 4 bases, with 7 bases sitting between them. The chain's CDR3 is CASSSLGETQYF. The CDR3 DNA reads as TGCGCCAGCAGCTCCCTGGGAGAGACCCAGTACTTC. Variable domain in full (rest from reference TRBV5-1 and TRBJ2-5): KAGVTQTPRYLIKTRGQQVTLSCSPISGHRSVSWYQQTPGQGLQFLFEYFSETQRNKGNFPGRFSGRQFSNSRSEMNVSTLELGDSALYLCASSSLGETQYFGPGTRLLVL.

The rearrangement uses TRBV7-2 and TRBJ1-4, with D perhaps matching TRBD1 (5 bases). The germline V gene encodes CDR1 SGHTA and CDR2 FQGNSA. The V end lost 6 bases, the J end lost 8 bases, and 19 bases lay between the germline ends. The CDR3 is 15 residues long. CDR3 residues: CASRSQGGRAEKLFF. The DNA for the CDR3 is TGTGCCAGCAGGTCCCAGGGAGGCAGGGCGGAAAAACTGTTTTTT.

This chain uses TRBV5-6 with TRBJ1-1, with D possibly TRBD1 on 5 matching bases. V was shortened by 3 bases and J by 1 base, with 13 bases between the two germline ends. The CDR3 covers 15 residues. Looked up from germline, CDR1 is SGHDT and CDR2 is YYEEEE. CDR3 in DNA: TGTGCCAGCAGCTCCCCTGGGGCGGGGAACACTGAAGCTTTCTTT. Encoded protein: CASSSPGAGNTEAFF.

This chain joins TRBV21-1 and TRBJ1-2. TRBV21-1 is an annotated pseudogene. The CDR3 covers 10 residues. As DNA, the CDR3 is TGTGCCAGCAGCAAAGGAGGCTACACCTTC. This gives the protein CASSKGGYTF.

J is TRBJ1-1 and V is TRBV7-9; D is possibly TRBD1 (6 bases). Germline V gene sequence: CDR1 SEHNR, CDR2 FQNEAQ (reference sequence). Deletions cut 1 base from V and 3 bases from J, with 12 bases between. There are 15 residues in the CDR3. As DNA, the CDR3 is TGTGCCAGCAGCTTAGGGTCTGCAGGGGACACTGAAGCTTTCTTT. Its translation is CASSLGSAGDTEAFF.

The rearrangement joins TRBV5-1 to TRBJ2-2; D is undetermined. The CDR3 is 14 residues long. The V gene lost 0 bases and the J gene lost 4 bases, with 7 bases spanning the gap. The germline V gene encodes CDR1 SGHRS and CDR2 YFSETQ. This CDR3 reads CASSLARSTGELFF. As DNA, the CDR3 is TGCGCCAGCAGCTTGGCTCGGAGCACCGGGGAGCTGTTTTTT.

The chain links TRBV5-1 to TRBJ1-2, with D possibly matching TRBD1 (6 bases). Germline lookup yields CDR1 SGHRS and CDR2 YFSETQ. This CDR3 is built from 14 residues. V gave up 5 bases and J gave up 7 bases, with 18 bases separating them. The CDR3 is CASSPGQSPSGYTF. The CDR3, as DNA: TGCGCCAGCAGTCCCGGACAGTCGCCCAGTGGCTACACCTTC.

The genes are TRBV27 and TRBJ2-7; TRBD2 aligns across 8 bases. Germline V lookup: CDR1 MNHEY, CDR2 SMNVEV (reference sequence). The junction had 5 bases not matched to a gene; V was cut back by 4 bases and J by 0 bases. This CDR3 contains 15 residues. The DNA for the CDR3 is TGTGCCAGCAGTTCTTCTAGCGGGCGCTCCTACGAGCAGTACTTC. It encodes CASSSSSGRSYEQYF.

The V gene is TRBV30, the J gene TRBJ2-3, with 8 bases aligning to TRBD2. V was clipped by 1 base and J by 3 bases; unmatched bases: 6. Germline lookup yields CDR1 GTSNPN and CDR2 SVGIG (reference sequence). The CDR3 is 15 residues long. As DNA, the CDR3 is TGTGCCTGGAGTGACATAGCGGGGATTACAGATACGCAGTATTTT. This encodes CAWSDIAGITDTQYF.